Ten or more counts support the clone carrying this T cell receptor (beta chain). What it binds is not known. The sample belongs to a study of identical twins. Healthy Caucasians supplied all donations. Study-level findings and limits: Diverse VJ usage suggested most zero-insertion clonotypes were not invariant T cells.

This CDR3 spans 15 amino acids. Trimming stripped 7 bases from V and 3 bases from J, with 16 bases between. CDR1 is MNHEY and CDR2 is SMNVEV in the germline V gene (reference sequence). cDNA molecules carried unique molecular identifiers, and template switching added a universal primer site. Via MiXCR, TCRdb re-called the 5' RACE reads, giving one row per CDR3 protein. The sample yields about 280,000 distinct CDR3 sequences, around 8.8% seen once. This same sample was also part of a study on yellow fever vaccine responses in identical twins. That paper states: After vaccination, twins' T cell response reportedly seemed partly convergent, partly personalized.

The material sequenced was memory (CD45RO+) T cells sorted from blood. V and J are TRBV27 and TRBJ2-1; either TRBD1 or TRBD2 may fit D (5 bases each). The receptor's source is a woman younger than 30 in good health. The CDR3 DNA reads as TGTGCCAGCACCCCCCGGGACGGACTCTACAATGAGCAGTTCTTC. This sequence encodes CASTPRDGLYNEQFF.